The entry that follows covers one T cell receptor (beta chain) sequence. This sample includes further DNA sequences coding for the same CDR3. The PCR ran on 60 Vbeta and 13 Jbeta primers. Using immunoSEQ multiplex PCR, the repertoire was profiled, and TCRdb retains in-frame clones only, with some absent. This sample's clone table lists about 170,000 clones. Germline CDR1 is LNHDA and CDR2 is SQIVND (reference sequence). V trimming: 4 bases; J trimming: 5 bases; junction bases outside the gene matches: 1. The CDR3 is 12 residues long. The source of the sample is a study of cytomegalovirus exposure and HLA in healthy donors.

The gene calls are TRBV19 and TRBJ1-2; 7 bases match TRBD1. This clonotype was obtained from a woman aged 55-75 years in good health and CMV-seronegative. Sequencing input: PBMCs. CDR3 protein: CASSTGGYGYTF. DNA of the CDR3: TGTGCCAGTAGTACAGGGGGTTATGGCTACACCTTC.